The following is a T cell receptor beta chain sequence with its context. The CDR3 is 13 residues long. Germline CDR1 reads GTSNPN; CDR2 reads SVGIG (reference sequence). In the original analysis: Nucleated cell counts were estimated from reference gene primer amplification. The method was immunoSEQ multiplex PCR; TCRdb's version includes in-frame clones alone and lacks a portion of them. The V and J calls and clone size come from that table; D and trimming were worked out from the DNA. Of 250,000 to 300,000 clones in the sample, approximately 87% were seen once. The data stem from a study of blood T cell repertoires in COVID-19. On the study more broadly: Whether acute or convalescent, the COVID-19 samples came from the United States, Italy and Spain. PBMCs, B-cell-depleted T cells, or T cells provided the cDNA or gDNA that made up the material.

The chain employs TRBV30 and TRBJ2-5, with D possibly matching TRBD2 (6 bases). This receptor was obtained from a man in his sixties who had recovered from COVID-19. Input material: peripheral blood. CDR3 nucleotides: TGTGCACAGACTAGAGGGATTCAAGAGACCCAGTACTTC. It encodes CAQTRGIQETQYF. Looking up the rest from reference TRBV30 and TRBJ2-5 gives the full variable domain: SQTIHQWPATLVQPVGSPLSLECTVEGTSNPNLYWYRQAAGRGLQLLFYSVGIGQISSEVPQNLSASRPQDRQFILSSKKLLLSDSGFYLCAQTRGIQETQYFGPGTRLLVL.